These T cell receptor beta chains were read from a single sample in a study of lymphopenia after photon versus proton radiotherapy. Profiled with immunoSEQ multiplex PCR; TCRdb holds only in-frame clones, not every one. The sample has about 35,000 clones, about 90% seen once. The source was peripheral blood, collected from a patient treated with photon-based radiotherapy. Source of these receptors: a man between 60 and 75 years old with cholangiocarcinoma. CDR3s include the opening cysteine and the closing phenylalanine or tryptophan. Fields, in order: CDR3 protein, CDR3 DNA, V gene, D gene, J gene, clone size. The D gene is left open where the match is weak. Clone size is stated in some rows and not others, as once, few, many or a class when expanded.

CDR3: CASSPDIGVSGNTIYF; DNA: TGCGCCAGCAGCCCGGATATCGGGGTCTCTGGAAACACCATATATTTT; V: TRBV5-1; D: -; J: TRBJ1-3; size: -
CDR3: CASRPRQGPNTGELFF; DNA: TGTGCCAGCAGACCACGACAGGGCCCGAACACCGGGGAGCTGTTTTTT; V: TRBV7-9; D: TRBD1; J: TRBJ2-2; size: -
CDR3: CASSLPGGFTTDTQYF; DNA: TGTGCCAGCAGCCTCCCGGGGGGCTTCACCACAGATACGCAGTATTTT; V: TRBV7-2; D: -; J: TRBJ2-3; size: -
CDR3: CASSQDKDRTTNEKLFF; DNA: TGCGCCAGCAGCCAAGATAAGGACAGGACAACTAATGAAAAACTGTTTTTT; V: TRBV4-1; D: TRBD1; J: TRBJ1-4; size: -
CDR3: CASSLAGERDGYGYTF; DNA: TGTGCCAGCAGCTTAGCGGGCGAAAGGGATGGCTATGGCTACACCTTC; V: TRBV7-9; D: -; J: TRBJ1-2; size: -
CDR3: CASARDAPYEQYF; DNA: TGTGCCAGCGCCAGGGACGCACCCTACGAGCAGTACTTC; V: TRBV28; D: -; J: TRBJ2-7; size: -
CDR3: CSVADPENYGYTF; DNA: TGCAGCGTCGCCGACCCCGAGAACTATGGCTACACCTTC; V: TRBV29-1; D: -; J: TRBJ1-2; size: once
CDR3: CASSPGTGNSGANVLTF; DNA: TGTGCCAGCAGCCCCGGGACAGGAAACTCTGGGGCCAACGTCCTGACTTTC; V: TRBV7-2; D: TRBD1; J: TRBJ2-6; size: few
CDR3: CASSPREHYEQYF; DNA: TGTGCCAGCTCACCACGGGAGCACTACGAGCAGTACTTC; V: TRBV18; D: -; J: TRBJ2-7; size: -
CDR3: CASSRPGDRFTDTQYF; DNA: TGCGCCAGCAGCCGTCCAGGGGACAGGTTCACAGATACGCAGTATTTT; V: TRBV5-1; D: TRBD1; J: TRBJ2-3; size: -
CDR3: CASSGDSNYGYTF; DNA: TGTGCCAGCAGCGGGGACAGTAACTATGGCTACACCTTC; V: TRBV5-4; D: TRBD1; J: TRBJ1-2; size: few
CDR3: CASSGRQAQSYNEQFF; DNA: TGTGCCAGCAGTGGGCGACAGGCCCAATCCTACAATGAGCAGTTCTTC; V: TRBV6-1; D: -; J: TRBJ2-1; size: -
CDR3: CASIPGRGAHNEQFF; DNA: TGTGCCAGCATCCCCGGCCGGGGGGCCCACAATGAGCAGTTCTTC; V: TRBV7-2; D: -; J: TRBJ2-1; size: -
CDR3: CASRWDRVGEQYF; DNA: TGTGCCAGCAGATGGGACAGGGTCGGCGAGCAGTACTTC; V: TRBV6-6; D: TRBD1; J: TRBJ2-7; size: -
CDR3: CASSLDRVETQYF; DNA: TGTGCCAGCAGCTTAGACAGGGTAGAGACCCAGTACTTC; V: TRBV7-7; D: -; J: TRBJ2-5; size: -
CDR3: CASSSQMGSSYNEQFF; DNA: TGTGCCAGCAGTTCTCAAATGGGAAGCTCCTACAATGAGCAGTTCTTC; V: TRBV28; D: -; J: TRBJ2-1; size: once
CDR3: CASSLASYPTGGANYGYTF; DNA: TGTGCCAGCAGCTTGGCCAGTTACCCAACAGGAGGGGCTAACTATGGCTACACCTTC; V: TRBV5-6; D: -; J: TRBJ1-2; size: -
CDR3: CSAGYTQYF; DNA: TGCAGTGCTGGTTATACGCAGTATTTT; V: TRBV20-1; D: -; J: TRBJ2-3; size: -
CDR3: CASSLISGRGTDTQYF; DNA: TGTGCCAGCAGCTTGATTAGCGGGAGGGGCACAGATACGCAGTATTTT; V: TRBV7-2; D: TRBD2; J: TRBJ2-3; size: -
CDR3: CASSPARFRGEQYF; DNA: TGTGCCAGCAGCCCGGCGAGATTCCGGGGCGAGCAGTACTTC; V: TRBV7-2; D: -; J: TRBJ2-7; size: few
CDR3: CASSQVHNRGEQYF; DNA: TGCGCCAGCAGCCAAGTACACAATCGGGGCGAGCAGTACTTC; V: TRBV4-3; D: -; J: TRBJ2-7; size: once
CDR3: CASSTTSGGPNEQFF; DNA: TGTGCCAGCAGCACTACTAGCGGGGGCCCCAATGAGCAGTTCTTC; V: TRBV7-2; D: TRBD2; J: TRBJ2-1; size: -
CDR3: CASRLAGSNTEAFF; DNA: TGTGCCAGCAGGCTGGCAGGCTCGAACACTGAAGCTTTCTTT; V: TRBV28; D: -; J: TRBJ1-1; size: -
CDR3: CASSISPPGQLTGELFF; DNA: TGTGCCAGTAGTATATCCCCGCCGGGACAGCTCACCGGGGAGCTGTTTTTT; V: TRBV19; D: TRBD1; J: TRBJ2-2; size: -